The 5 T cell receptor beta chains below were found in one sample sequenced in a study of blood T cell repertoires in COVID-19. Clones were sequenced by immunoSEQ multiplex PCR, and TCRdb holds only the in-frame ones, with some missing. Among 120,000 to 150,000 clones listed, approximately 86% were seen once. Sequencing was performed on peripheral blood. Every receptor here comes from a woman aged 45-65 years with acute or convalescent COVID-19.

CDR3 sequence reads: CASSPRTENTEAFF. CDR3 DNA sequence: TGTGCCAGCAGCCCCCGGACAGAGAACACTGAAGCTTTCTTT. V gene TRBV9 combines with J gene TRBJ1-1, with D maybe TRBD1 (6 bases). The CDR3 runs to 14 residues. The germline CDR1 and CDR2 sequences are SGDLS and YYNGEE. The V end was cut by 4 bases, the J end by 1 base, with 11 bases between.

The rearrangement joins TRBV15 to TRBJ2-7, with 9 bases identical to TRBD1. The ends lost 5 bases at V and 3 bases at J; junction bases unmatched: 5. Looked up from germline, CDR1 is LNHNV and CDR2 is YYDKDF (reference sequence). This CDR3 region has 14 residues. CDR3 bases: TGTGCCACCAGCCCCCGGACAGGGGTCTACGAGCAGTACTTC. It codes for CATSPRTGVYEQYF.

The chain recombines TRBV7-3 with TRBJ2-1; D possibly corresponds to TRBD2 (6 bases). CDR3 size: 15 residues. Germline values: CDR1 SGHTA, CDR2 FQGTGA. V gave up 3 bases and J gave up 10 bases, with 19 bases separating them. CDR3 protein: CASSFPDPPREEQFF. The CDR3, as DNA: TGTGCCAGCAGCTTTCCGGACCCCCCTCGGGAGGAGCAGTTCTTC. The variable domain in full, with the rest retrieved from reference TRBV7-3 and TRBJ2-1, is GAGVSQTPSNKVTEKGKYVELRCDPISGHTALYWYRQSLGQGPEFLIYFQGTGAADDSGLPNDRFFAVRPEGSVSTLKIQRTERGDSAVYLCASSFPDPPREEQFFGPGTRLTVL.

This chain connects TRBV5-6 to TRBJ2-1; 9 nucleotides match TRBD1. This CDR3 spans 16 amino acids. Germline V gives CDR1 SGHDT, CDR2 YYEEEE. The trim removed 3 bases at V and 8 bases at J, leaving 12 bases unmatched. This chain's CDR3 is CASSSLSGTGNYEQFF. CDR3 coding DNA: TGTGCCAGCAGCTCTCTGTCCGGGACAGGGAATTATGAGCAGTTCTTC.

This chain uses TRBV18 with TRBJ1-1; TRBD1 matches 9 bases. This CDR3 region has 14 residues. The V gene's germline CDR1 is KGHSH and CDR2 LQKENI. V was pared by 6 bases and J by 1 base, with 3 bases of the junction left unmatched. The CDR3 sequence: CASSADRGNTEAFF. The CDR3 region has the DNA TGTGCCAGCTCTGCGGACAGGGGGAACACTGAAGCTTTCTTT.